Here is one T cell receptor beta chain with its context. The data originate from a study of blood T cell repertoires in COVID-19. Turning to the study itself: Nucleic acid was either cDNA or gDNA, and it came from T cells, B-cell-depleted T cells, or PBMCs.

Authors' data handling: The assay estimated nucleated cells by amplifying reference gene primers. Clones were read by immunoSEQ multiplex PCR, and TCRdb kept only the in-frame ones, dropping some. The DNA gave D and trimming, while V, J and clone size come from that table. The table has about 250,000 clones, about 85% seen once. Trimming shortened V by 1 base and J by 3 bases, and 10 bases separated the two germline ends. The CDR3 length is 15 residues. Germline CDR1 and CDR2: SGHNT and YENEEA. The sample consisted of peripheral blood. The V call is TRBV11-3, the J call TRBJ2-1, with D possibly being TRBD2 (6 bases). The sequence was obtained from a man aged 18 to 29 with active or convalescent COVID-19. This CDR3 is CASSLGYGSYNEQFF. For the CDR3, the DNA is TGTGCCAGCAGCTTAGGATACGGGAGCTACAATGAGCAGTTCTTC.